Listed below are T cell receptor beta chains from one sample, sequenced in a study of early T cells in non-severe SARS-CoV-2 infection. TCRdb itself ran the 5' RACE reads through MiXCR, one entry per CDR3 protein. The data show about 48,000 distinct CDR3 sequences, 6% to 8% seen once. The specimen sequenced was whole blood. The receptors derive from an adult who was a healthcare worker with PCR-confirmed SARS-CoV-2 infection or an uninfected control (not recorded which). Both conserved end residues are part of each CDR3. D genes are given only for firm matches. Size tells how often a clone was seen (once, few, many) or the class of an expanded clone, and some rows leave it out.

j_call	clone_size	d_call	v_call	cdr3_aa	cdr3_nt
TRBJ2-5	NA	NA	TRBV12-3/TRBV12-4	CASSRVRQETQYF	TGTGCCAGCAGCAGGGTACGCCAAGAGACCCAGTACTTC
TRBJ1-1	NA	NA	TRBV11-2	CASSSAPGIEAFF	TGTGCCAGCAGCTCGGCGCCGGGTATTGAAGCTTTCTTT
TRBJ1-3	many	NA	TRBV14	CASSQSLRNTIYF	TGTGCCAGCAGCCAATCTCTAAGGAACACCATATATTTT
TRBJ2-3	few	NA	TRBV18	CASSPRGLKMSQADTQYF	TGTGCCAGCTCACCACGAGGACTAAAAATGTCCCAGGCAGATACGCAGTATTTT
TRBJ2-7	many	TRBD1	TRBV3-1	CASSRQGPSYEQYF	TGTGCCAGCAGCCGACAGGGCCCCTCCTACGAGCAGTACTTC
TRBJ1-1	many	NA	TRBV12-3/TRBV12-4	CASSLLLRNTEAFF	TGTGCCAGCAGTTTACTCCTCCGGAACACTGAAGCTTTCTTT
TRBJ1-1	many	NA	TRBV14	CASSQYPPGRMNTEAFF	TGTGCCAGCAGCCAGTACCCCCCGGGCCGCATGAACACTGAAGCTTTCTTT
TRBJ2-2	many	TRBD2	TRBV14	CASSPHVLAGLVTGELFF	TGTGCCAGCAGCCCCCACGTCCTAGCGGGGTTAGTGACCGGGGAGCTGTTTTTT
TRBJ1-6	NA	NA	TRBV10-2	CASTPGHNSPLHF	TGCGCCAGCACTCCAGGGCATAATTCACCCCTCCACTTT
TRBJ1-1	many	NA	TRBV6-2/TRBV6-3	CASRSQGWTEAFF	TGTGCCAGCAGATCCCAGGGATGGACTGAAGCTTTCTTT
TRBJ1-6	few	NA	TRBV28	CASSLYSGSSPLHF	TGTGCCAGCAGTTTATATTCGGGGAGTTCACCCCTCCACTTT
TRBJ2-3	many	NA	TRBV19	CASSIIPGDTQYF	TGTGCCAGTAGTATTATCCCAGGGGATACGCAGTATTTT
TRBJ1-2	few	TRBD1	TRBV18	CASSRSGQVNGYTF	TGTGCCAGCTCTCGGTCGGGACAGGTTAATGGCTACACCTTC
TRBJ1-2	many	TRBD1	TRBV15	CATSRVGQYDGYTF	TGTGCCACCAGCAGAGTGGGACAGTACGATGGCTACACCTTC
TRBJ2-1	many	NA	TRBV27	CASSPKDWSSYNEQFF	TGTGCCAGCAGTCCCAAGGACTGGAGCTCCTACAATGAGCAGTTCTTC
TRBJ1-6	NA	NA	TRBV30	CAWSPEMNSPLHF	TGTGCCTGGAGCCCGGAAATGAATTCACCCCTCCACTTT
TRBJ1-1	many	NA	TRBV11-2	CASSSGLFTSYTEAFF	TGTGCCAGCAGCTCAGGCCTTTTTACTTCGTACACTGAAGCTTTCTTT
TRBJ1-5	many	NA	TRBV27	CASSPRSNGNQPQHF	TGTGCCAGCAGTCCCCGCAGTAATGGGAATCAGCCCCAGCATTTT
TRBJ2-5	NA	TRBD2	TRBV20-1	CSVGGRVKETQYF	TGCAGCGTGGGGGGGAGAGTAAAAGAGACCCAGTACTTC
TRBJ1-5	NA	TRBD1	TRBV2	CASRAHRGPSNQPQHF	TGTGCCAGCAGGGCCCACAGGGGGCCTAGCAATCAGCCCCAGCATTTT
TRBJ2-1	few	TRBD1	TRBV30	CAWSSGQGKDEQFF	TGTGCCTGGAGTTCGGGACAGGGGAAAGATGAGCAGTTCTTC
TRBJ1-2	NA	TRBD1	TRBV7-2	CASSPSRGGYYGYTF	TGTGCCAGCAGCCCCTCCCGAGGGGGCTACTATGGCTACACCTTC
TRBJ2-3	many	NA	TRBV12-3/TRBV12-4	CASSQKGTQYF	TGTGCCAGCAGTCAAAAGGGTACGCAGTATTTT
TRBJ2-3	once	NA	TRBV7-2	CASSSFGGLSTDTQYF	TGTGCCAGCAGCAGTTTCGGGGGCTTGAGTACAGATACGCAGTATTTT
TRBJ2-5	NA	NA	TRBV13	CASSEIMAWETQYF	TGTGCCAGCAGCGAGATTATGGCTTGGGAGACCCAGTACTTC
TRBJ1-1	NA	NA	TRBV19	CASSMRVTEAFF	TGTGCCAGTAGTATGCGCGTCACTGAAGCTTTCTTT
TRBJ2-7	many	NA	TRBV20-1	CSARDPGGVGDEQYF	TGCAGTGCTAGAGATCCGGGGGGCGTAGGGGACGAGCAGTACTTC
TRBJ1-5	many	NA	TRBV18	CASSPRRVDFVSNQPQHF	TGTGCCAGCTCACCTCGACGCGTGGATTTTGTAAGCAATCAGCCCCAGCATTTT
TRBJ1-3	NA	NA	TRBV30	CAWSLGSGNTIYF	TGTGCCTGGAGTCTTGGATCTGGAAACACCATATATTTT
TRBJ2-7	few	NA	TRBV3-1	CASSQGSEQYF	TGTGCCAGCAGCCAAGGGTCCGAGCAGTACTTC